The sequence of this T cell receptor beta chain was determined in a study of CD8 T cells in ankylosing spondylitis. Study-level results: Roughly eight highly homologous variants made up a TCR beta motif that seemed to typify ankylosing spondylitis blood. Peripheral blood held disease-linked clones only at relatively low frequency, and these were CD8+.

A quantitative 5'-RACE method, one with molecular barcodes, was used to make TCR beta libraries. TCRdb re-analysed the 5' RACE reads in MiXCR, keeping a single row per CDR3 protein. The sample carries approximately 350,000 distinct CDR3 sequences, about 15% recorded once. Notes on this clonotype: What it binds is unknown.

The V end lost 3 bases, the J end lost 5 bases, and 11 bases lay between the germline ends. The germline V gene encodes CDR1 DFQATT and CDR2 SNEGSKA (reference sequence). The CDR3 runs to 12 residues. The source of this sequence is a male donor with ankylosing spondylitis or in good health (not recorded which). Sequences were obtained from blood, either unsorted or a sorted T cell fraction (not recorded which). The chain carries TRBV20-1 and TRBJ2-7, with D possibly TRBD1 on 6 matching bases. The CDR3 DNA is TGCAGTGCTAGGATGGGGGCCCACGAGCAGTACTTC. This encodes CSARMGAHEQYF.